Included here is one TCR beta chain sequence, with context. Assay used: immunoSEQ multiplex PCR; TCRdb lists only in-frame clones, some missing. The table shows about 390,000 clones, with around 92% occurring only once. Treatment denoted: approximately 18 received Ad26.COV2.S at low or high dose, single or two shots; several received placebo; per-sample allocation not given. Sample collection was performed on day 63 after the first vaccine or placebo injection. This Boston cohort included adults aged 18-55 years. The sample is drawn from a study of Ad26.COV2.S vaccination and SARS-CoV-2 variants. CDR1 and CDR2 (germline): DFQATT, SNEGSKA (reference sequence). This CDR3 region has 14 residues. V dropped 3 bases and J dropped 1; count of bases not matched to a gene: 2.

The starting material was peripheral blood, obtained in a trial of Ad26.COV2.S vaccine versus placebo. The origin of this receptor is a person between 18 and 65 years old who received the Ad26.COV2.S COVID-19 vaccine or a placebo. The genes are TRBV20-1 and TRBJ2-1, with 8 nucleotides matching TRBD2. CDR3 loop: CSASRGGSYNEQFF. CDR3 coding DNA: TGCAGTGCTAGTCGCGGGGGGTCCTACAATGAGCAGTTCTTC.